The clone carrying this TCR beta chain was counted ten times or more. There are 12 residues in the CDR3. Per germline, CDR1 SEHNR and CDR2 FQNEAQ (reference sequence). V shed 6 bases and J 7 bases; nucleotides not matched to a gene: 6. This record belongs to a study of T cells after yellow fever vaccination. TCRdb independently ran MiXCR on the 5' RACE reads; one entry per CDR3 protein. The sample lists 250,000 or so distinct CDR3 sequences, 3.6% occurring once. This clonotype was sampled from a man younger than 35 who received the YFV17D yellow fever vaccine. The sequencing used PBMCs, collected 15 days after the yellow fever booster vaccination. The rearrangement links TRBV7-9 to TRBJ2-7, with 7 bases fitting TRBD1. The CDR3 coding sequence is TGTGCCAGCAGTTCGACAGGGAAGGAGCAGTACTTC. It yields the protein CASSSTGKEQYF. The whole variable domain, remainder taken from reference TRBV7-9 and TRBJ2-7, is DTGVSQNPRHKITKRGQNVTFRCDPISEHNRLYWYRQTLGQGPEFLTYFQNEAQLEKSRLLSDRFSAERPKGSFSTLEIQRTEQGDSAMYLCASSSTGKEQYFGPGTRLTVT.